The next 29 T cell receptor beta chains were all read from a single sample in a study of neurological immune-mediated disorders (dated by TCRdb to the late 2010s). The protocol used for the library was 5' RACE. The reads were generated on an Illumina HiSeq 2500. Starting from the raw public reads, TCRdb applied fastp trimming at Q25, assembled clones with MiXCR and retained in-frame beta chains. Rows merge per CDR3 protein into single entries with the most common DNA and genes. The sample yields fewer than 50,000 distinct CDR3 sequences; over 8.5% were counted once. The ten biggest clones cover around 3.9% of the sample. The time point tag for this specimen amounts to: technical triplicate 1. Sequenced sample: PBMCs. The receptors were sampled from a man aged 55 to 70 with HTLV-1-associated myelopathy (HAM/TSP).

In this sample, this clonotype turned up many times. The CDR3 region has the DNA TGTGCCAGCAGAGAGAATACCGGGCTCGAGTTCTTC. Translation gives CASRENTGLEFF. The chain joins TRBV27 to TRBJ2-1; no clear D. V lost 6 bases and J lost 14, with 17 bases in between. Per the germline V gene, CDR1 is MNHEY and CDR2 is SMNVEV (reference sequence). This CDR3 spans 12 amino acids.

This clonotype has at least ten counts. V and J are TRBV5-1 and TRBJ2-7; D remains unclear. This CDR3 comprises 14 residues. CDR1 and CDR2 (germline): SGHRS, YFSETQ. Trimming removed 5 bases at V and 0 bases at J, with 12 bases between. CDR3 nucleotide sequence: TGCGCCAGCAGTCGGACCGCTAGCTCCTACGAGCAGTACTTC. Its translation: CASSRTASSYEQYF.

Points on this clonotype: A much bigger clone sits one base away, suggesting this may be a read error. The V and J genes are TRBV20-1 and TRBJ2-7; 8 positions agree with TRBD1. Losses at the gene ends were 7 bases for V and 4 bases for J; bases not matched to a gene: 6. Germline V CDR1 and CDR2: DFQATT, SNEGSKA (reference sequence). This CDR3 comprises 12 residues. The CDR3 DNA reads as TGCAGTGTTCAACAGGGGGTATACGAGCAGTACTTC. As protein: CSVQQGVYEQYF.

This clonotype was detected ten times or more. This chain joins TRBV30 and TRBJ2-3; D perhaps matches TRBD1 (5 bases). The CDR3 covers 14 residues. With 2 bases removed from V and 5 bases from J, the gap between germline ends came to 14 bases. The germline CDR1 and CDR2 sequences are GTSNPN and SVGIG (reference sequence). This CDR3 is CAWSSRQGEDTQYF. CDR3 DNA: TGTGCCTGGAGTAGTCGGCAGGGCGAAGATACGCAGTATTTT.

This clonotype has more than one count but fewer than ten. The chain is built from TRBV20-1 and TRBJ2-5; D gene ambiguous. Germline CDR1 reads DFQATT; CDR2 reads SNEGSKA (reference sequence). Trimming shortened V by 3 bases and J by 1 base, and 12 bases separated the two germline ends. This CDR3 is 14 amino acids long. The CDR3 DNA is TGCAGTGCTAGCCCTCTGGGGTCCCAAGAGACCCAGTACTTC. Translated: CSASPLGSQETQYF.

The rearrangement links TRBV15 to TRBJ1-1; D is ambiguous. The germline V gene has CDR1 LNHNV and CDR2 YYDKDF (reference sequence). V was shortened by 7 bases and J by 4 bases, with 13 bases between the two germline ends. The CDR3 is 13 residues long. CDR3 amino acids: CATTLWVGTEAFF. The CDR3 DNA reads TGTGCCACCACCTTGTGGGTCGGCACTGAAGCTTTCTTT.

The gene calls are TRBV7-9 and TRBJ1-2, with TRBD1 as a possible D gene (6 bases). CDR1 SEHNR and CDR2 FQNEAQ come from the germline V gene (reference sequence). The V gene lost 0 bases and the J gene lost 4 bases, with 12 bases spanning the gap. The CDR3 totals 15 residues. The CDR3 DNA reads TGTGCCAGCAGCTTAGCAACGGGGGCTAGCTATGGCTACACCTTC. Encoded protein: CASSLATGASYGYTF.

This clonotype has a count of ten or more. The chain is built from TRBV5-6 and TRBJ2-7, with D possibly matching TRBD1 (6 bases). The CDR3 extends over 14 amino acids. CDR1 SGHDT and CDR2 YYEEEE come from the germline V gene. Between the trimmed V and J ends, which lost 6 bases and 5 bases, there was a span of 18 bases. The CDR3 loop is CASTPDPGVHEQYF. In DNA, the CDR3 is TGTGCCAGCACCCCGGACCCAGGGGTTCACGAGCAGTACTTC. The whole variable domain, remainder taken from reference TRBV5-6 and TRBJ2-7, is DAGVTQSPTHLIKTRGQQVTLRCSPKSGHDTVSWYQQALGQGPQFIFQYYEEEERQRGNFPDRFSGHQFPNYSSELNVNALLLGDSALYLCASTPDPGVHEQYFGPGTRLTVT.

The table lists this clonotype with many counts. CDR3 amino acids: CATKAGPASEAFF. As DNA, the CDR3 is TGTGCCACGAAGGCAGGCCCAGCTTCTGAAGCTTTCTTT. The chain couples TRBV10-3 to TRBJ1-1, with unresolved D. V lost 10 bases to trimming and J lost 6 bases, with 18 bases between them. Germline CDR1 reads ENHRY; CDR2 reads SYGVKD. The CDR3 totals 13 residues.

This chain joins TRBV20-1 and TRBJ2-7; 8 nucleotides align to TRBD2. The junction had 10 bases not matched to a gene; V was cut back by 2 bases and J by 4 bases. In germline, CDR1 is DFQATT, CDR2 SNEGSKA (reference sequence). The CDR3 covers 15 residues. The CDR3 sequence is CSARPIAAGAYEQYF. Here the CDR3 DNA reads TGCAGTGCTAGACCCATAGCAGCGGGAGCGTACGAGCAGTACTTC.

This clonotype appeared many times. CDR3 DNA: TGCGCCAGCAGCTTGGCGGCTAGCGGGAGCAATGAGCAGTTCTTC. Protein: CASSLAASGSNEQFF. The gene calls are TRBV5-1 and TRBJ2-1; 10 bases map to TRBD2. V was pared by 0 bases and J by 6 bases, with 3 bases of the junction left unmatched. Germline V gene data show CDR1 as SGHRS and CDR2 as YFSETQ. The CDR3 consists of 15 residues.

This clonotype occurred many times. This chain links TRBV6-5 with TRBJ1-5; D ambiguous. The CDR3 extends over 13 amino acids. Germline values: CDR1 MNHEY, CDR2 SVGAGI. Trimming took off 6 bases at V and 2 bases at J, with 8 bases between the two ends. For the CDR3, the DNA is TGTGCCAGCAGCCCCGCCCGCAATCAGCCCCAGCATTTT. Its protein product is CASSPARNQPQHF.

This clonotype has at least ten counts. A read error may be the cause here, since a much bigger clone is one base away. The chain combines TRBV5-1 with TRBJ2-2; D remains ambiguous. Deletions cut 2 bases from V and 0 bases from J, with 5 bases between. Germline V gene sequence: CDR1 SGHRS, CDR2 YFSETQ. The CDR3 is 14 residues long. The chain's CDR3 is CASSFEPNTGELFF. The CDR3 DNA reads as TGCGCCAGCAGCTTTGAGCCGAACACCGGGGAGCTGTTTTTT.

Many counts were recorded for this clonotype. This chain links TRBV2 with TRBJ1-4; D not certain. V was trimmed by 4 bases and J by 8 bases, leaving 11 bases between them. The length of the CDR3 is 13 residues. The germline V gene encodes CDR1 SNHLY and CDR2 FYNNEI. CDR3 nucleotide sequence: TGTGCCAGCAGTGTGGACGGAGAAGAAAAACTGTTTTTT. It codes for CASSVDGEEKLFF.

This clonotype was seen at least ten times. V and J are TRBV14 and TRBJ2-1; no firm D call. CDR3 length: 13 residues. V was clipped by 3 bases and J by 5 bases, with 8 bases between them. The germline gives CDR1 SGHDN, CDR2 FVKESK. The CDR3 nucleotides read TGTGCCAGCAGCCAGTACACGAACAATGAGCAGTTCTTC. It codes for CASSQYTNNEQFF.

This clonotype occurred many times. The V call is TRBV5-1, the J call TRBJ1-3, with TRBD1 matching 10 bases. Germline V gene lookup returns CDR1 SGHRS and CDR2 YFSETQ. The CDR3 is made up of 15 amino acids. With V trimmed by 4 bases and J by 4 bases, 5 bases remained unmatched. CDR3 loop: CASSGTGDGGNTIYF. The CDR3 nucleotides are TGCGCCAGCAGCGGGACAGGGGACGGGGGAAACACCATATATTTT.

V is TRBV30 and J is TRBJ2-7; 10 nucleotides agree with TRBD1. Germline V CDR1 and CDR2: GTSNPN, SVGIG (reference sequence). The CDR3 is 14 residues long. The ends lost 5 bases at V and 4 bases at J; junction bases unmatched: 8. The CDR3: CAWHGQGGRYEQYF. The CDR3 nucleotides are TGTGCCTGGCATGGACAGGGGGGTAGGTACGAGCAGTACTTC.

This clonotype was seen repeatedly, ten times or more. The chain employs TRBV2 and TRBJ2-7; D might be TRBD1 (6 bases). CDR1 is SNHLY and CDR2 is FYNNEI in the germline V gene. The ends were cut back, 6 bases at V and 0 bases at J, with 15 bases in the middle. This CDR3 has 15 residues. CDR3 sequence (DNA): TGTGCCAGCAGGACAGGACCCGATTACTCCTACGAGCAGTACTTC. It yields the protein CASRTGPDYSYEQYF.

V is TRBV5-1 and J is TRBJ2-7; 14 bases fit TRBD2. CDR1 and CDR2 (germline): SGHRS, YFSETQ. The V segment lost 5 bases and the J segment 2 bases; nucleotides outside the gene matches: 6. CDR3 length equals 16 residues. The CDR3 nucleotides are TGCGCCAGCAGACCAAGACTAGCGGGAGGGCCCTACGAGCAGTACTTC. It encodes CASRPRLAGGPYEQYF.

This clonotype was counted at least ten times. Written as DNA, the CDR3 is TGTGCCAGCAGTTACCGGCTAATGAACACTGAAGCTTTCTTT. Translation: CASSYRLMNTEAFF. V and J are TRBV6-5 and TRBJ1-1; D is undetermined. Deletions cut 2 bases from V and 0 bases from J, with 7 bases between. There are 14 residues in the CDR3. CDR1 and CDR2 from the germline V gene are MNHEY and SVGAGI.

The V call is TRBV18, the J call TRBJ2-7; D remains ambiguous. CDR1 is KGHSH and CDR2 is LQKENI in the germline V gene. The CDR3 has 12 amino acids. V gave up 3 bases and J gave up 6 bases, with 9 bases separating them. The CDR3 DNA sequence: TGTGCCAGCTCACCGAACGGCGGCGAGCAGTACTTC. Encoded protein: CASSPNGGEQYF.

This clonotype was detected many times. The chain couples TRBV29-1 to TRBJ1-5, with D perhaps TRBD1 (5 bases). The CDR3 is made up of 13 amino acids. Germline CDR1 is SQVTM and CDR2 is ANQGSEA. Trimming pared 7 bases from V and 4 bases from J, leaving 14 bases between. CDR3 amino acids: CSAMPGPNQPQHF. The CDR3 DNA is TGCAGCGCCATGCCGGGGCCAAATCAGCCCCAGCATTTT.

This clonotype has a count of ten or more. The chain employs TRBV11-3 and TRBJ2-3, with 7 bases fitting TRBD2. The V segment lost 5 bases and the J segment 8 bases; nucleotides outside the gene matches: 19. The CDR3 is made up of 17 amino acids. The germline V gene encodes CDR1 SGHNT and CDR2 YENEEA. The CDR3 sequence is CASSPGGGERSRGTQYF. The CDR3 bases are TGTGCCAGCAGCCCTGGGGGGGGAGAGCGGAGCCGTGGTACGCAGTATTTT.

This clonotype is medium-sized in the sample. The J gene is TRBJ1-2, the V gene TRBV10-3; possibly TRBD1 for D (6 bases). The length of the CDR3 is 14 residues. CDR1 and CDR2 (germline): ENHRY, SYGVKD. V dropped 5 bases and J dropped 6 bases, with 16 bases sitting between them. This CDR3 is CAISPGQREDGYTF. The CDR3 DNA reads as TGTGCCATCAGTCCTGGACAGCGCGAGGATGGCTACACCTTC.

This clonotype appeared many times. This rearrangement joins TRBV20-1 to TRBJ2-3; 8 nucleotides match TRBD1. Per germline, CDR1 DFQATT and CDR2 SNEGSKA (reference sequence). This CDR3 is built from 14 residues. Trimming took 8 bases from V and 0 from J; bases not matched to a gene: 7. The CDR3 region is CSRTGTGSTDTQYF. The CDR3, as DNA: TGCAGTCGAACCGGGACAGGAAGCACAGATACGCAGTATTTT.

This clonotype showed up many times. The CDR3 here is CSVEDQIQSWRDTQYF. The CDR3 bases are TGCAGCGTTGAAGATCAGATACAGTCTTGGCGAGATACGCAGTATTTT. The genes are TRBV29-1 and TRBJ2-3; D ambiguous. The V gene's germline CDR1 is SQVTM and CDR2 ANQGSEA. CDR3 length equals 16 residues. Trimming cost V 0 bases and J 5 bases, with 18 bases left between them.

This clonotype has at least ten counts. This chain uses TRBV7-6 with TRBJ2-2, with TRBD1 matching 7 bases. With 2 bases clipped from V and 4 bases from J, the junction kept 1 base outside the gene matches. CDR3 length: 14 residues. CDR1 is SGHVS and CDR2 is FNYEAQ in the germline V gene. The DNA for the CDR3 is TGTGCCAGCAGCTTAAGGACAGGCACCGGGGAGCTGTTTTTT. Protein product: CASSLRTGTGELFF. The entire variable domain, with the rest obtained from reference TRBV7-6 and TRBJ2-2, is as follows: GAGVSQSPRYKVTKRGQDVALRCDPISGHVSLYWYRQALGQGPEFLTYFNYEAQQDKSGLPNDRFSAERPEGSISTLTIQRTEQRDSAMYRCASSLRTGTGELFFGEGSRLTVL.

In regard to this clonotype: This could be a read error, since a much larger clone is one nucleotide away. V and J are TRBV2 and TRBJ2-5; 8 nucleotides agree with TRBD1. J was trimmed by 8 bases and V by 10 bases; bases with no gene match: 15. Germline-derived CDR1 and CDR2 are SNHLY and FYNNEI. The CDR3 contains 14 residues. The CDR3 DNA is TGTGCCATGGCGGGCAGGGGGCTCGGAGATACCCAGTACTTC. It yields the protein CAMAGRGLGDTQYF.

The chain links TRBV7-2 to TRBJ2-6; no clear D. The CDR3 consists of 14 residues. Deletions cut 2 bases from V and 3 bases from J, with 5 bases between. CDR1 is SGHTA and CDR2 is FQGNSA in the germline V gene. The DNA for the CDR3 is TGTGCCAGCAGCTTAATGGGTGGGGCCAACGTCCTGACTTTC. Its translation is CASSLMGGANVLTF.